This T cell receptor beta chain was documented in a study of blood T cell repertoires in COVID-19. Overall study context: The United States, Italy and Spain supplied acute and convalescent COVID-19 samples. PBMCs, B-cell-depleted T cells, or T cells were the source of the cDNA or gDNA that made up the material.

V lost 3 bases, J lost 2 bases, and 9 bases lay in between. CDR1 and CDR2 (germline): KGHDR, SFDVKD. The CDR3 runs 15 residues. Original methodology: Reference gene primers were amplified, and this amplification served to estimate nucleated cell counts. Libraries were prepared by immunoSEQ multiplex PCR; TCRdb keeps only in-frame clonotypes and omits some of them. V and J calls and clone size are those listed in that table; D and trimming were worked out from the DNA. The sample lists about 70,000 clones, roughly 82% occurring once. The specimen sequenced was peripheral blood. The chain is built from TRBV24-1 and TRBJ1-4; D is unclear. The receptor's source is a woman older than 75 with active or convalescent COVID-19. CDR3 sequence (DNA): TGTGCCACCAGTGATCGGTCGGGGACTAATGAAAAACTGTTTTTT. Its translation: CATSDRSGTNEKLFF.